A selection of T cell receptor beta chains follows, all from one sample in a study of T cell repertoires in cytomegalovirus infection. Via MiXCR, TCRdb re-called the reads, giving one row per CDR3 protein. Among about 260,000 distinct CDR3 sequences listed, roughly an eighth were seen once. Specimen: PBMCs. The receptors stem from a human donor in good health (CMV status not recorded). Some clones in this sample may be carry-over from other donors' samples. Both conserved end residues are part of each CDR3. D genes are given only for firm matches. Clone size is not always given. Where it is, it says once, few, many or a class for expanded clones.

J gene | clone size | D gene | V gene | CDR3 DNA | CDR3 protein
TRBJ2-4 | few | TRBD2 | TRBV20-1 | TGCAGTGCCGAGACTAGCGGGAGATTTGACATTCAGTACTTC | CSAETSGRFDIQYF
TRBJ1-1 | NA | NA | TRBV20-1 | TGCAGTGCACTCGCGTGGTACACTGAAGCTTTCTTT | CSALAWYTEAFF
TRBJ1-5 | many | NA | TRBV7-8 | TGTGCCAGCAGCTTAGAGTTGGCAGGGAGGTTGGATGGGCCCCAGCATTTT | CASSLELAGRLDGPQHF
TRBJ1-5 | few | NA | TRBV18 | TGTGCCAGCTCACAGTTCAGGGACAATCAGCCCCAGCATTTT | CASSQFRDNQPQHF
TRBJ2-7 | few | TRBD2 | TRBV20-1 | TGCAGTGCTAGGCCAGGACTAGCGGGAGTCTACGAGCAGTACTTC | CSARPGLAGVYEQYF
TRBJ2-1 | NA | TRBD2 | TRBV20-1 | TGCAGTGCCCTAGGGACTACCAGCTACAATGAGCAGTTCTTC | CSALGTTSYNEQFF
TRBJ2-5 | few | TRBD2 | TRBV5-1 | TGCGCCAGCAGCTTTACTAGCGGGGGGGCCTCGGAGACCCAGTACTTC | CASSFTSGGASETQYF
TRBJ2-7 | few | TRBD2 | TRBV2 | TGTGCCAGCAGTGACATTAGAAAGACTAGCGGAATCTACGAGCAGTACTTC | CASSDIRKTSGIYEQYF
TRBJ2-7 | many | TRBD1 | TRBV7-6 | TGTGCCAGCAGCCTCTCGGGACAGCCCACCTACGAGCAGTACTTC | CASSLSGQPTYEQYF
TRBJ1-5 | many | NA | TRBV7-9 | TGTGCCAGCAGCTCTCAACTGTCGGAGGTCAATCAGCCCCAGCATTTT | CASSSQLSEVNQPQHF
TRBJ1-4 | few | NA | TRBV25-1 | TGTGCCAGCAGTGCCAAGAATGAAAAACTGTTTTTT | CASSAKNEKLFF
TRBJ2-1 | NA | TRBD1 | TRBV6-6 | TGTGCCAGCAGAGGACAGGGGGCACGGTTGCGAAATGAGCAGTTCTTC | CASRGQGARLRNEQFF
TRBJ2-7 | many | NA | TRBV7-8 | TGTGCCAGCAGCTTAGATATTGGCCAAAAAAGATACGAGCAGTACTTC | CASSLDIGQKRYEQYF
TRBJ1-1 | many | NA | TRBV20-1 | TGCAGTGCTAGAGAGCGGCAGCCGGATGAAGCTTTCTTT | CSARERQPDEAFF